This T cell receptor beta chain was sequenced during a study of T cells in narcolepsy. Study information: Enrolled donors included narcolepsy type 1 or type 2 patients and healthy controls. Whole-study findings and limits: HCRT-specific and TRIB2-specific autoreactive clonotypes appeared among same-patient CSF and blood CD4+ clonotypes. Blood of same and different patients, but not healthy controls, reportedly held recurring autoreactive clonotypes.

Concerning this clone itself: What it binds is unknown.

Trimming shortened V by 0 bases and J by 4 bases, and 17 bases separated the two germline ends. Germline CDR1 is LGHNA and CDR2 is YNFKEQ. CDR3 size: 17 residues. This table comes from immunoSEQ multiplex PCR, and its TCRdb copy is limited to in-frame clones, with some not included. The table lists just over 40,000 clones, more than 70% of them singletons, with roughly 1.3% in the top ten. This sequence was found in a human donor with narcolepsy. Sequencing was carried out using CD45RA- memory CD4+ T cells from PBMCs. The chain joins TRBV4-2 to TRBJ2-3, with D perhaps matching TRBD1 (6 bases). This CDR3 reads CASSQDRGIPPSDTQYF. The CDR3 region has the DNA TGTGCCAGCAGCCAAGATAGGGGGATCCCGCCCTCAGATACGCAGTATTTT.